One sample yielded the 7 T cell receptor beta chains listed below, sequenced in a study of T cells in women clearing cervical HPV infection. Method: immunoSEQ multiplex PCR; TCRdb's copy keeps in-frame clones and lacks some. In total, the table holds over 15,000 clones. The material sequenced was blood buffy coat. These receptors originate from a woman between 18 and 75 years old with a cervical HPV16 infection that either progressed to CIN3+ or cleared (not recorded which).

About this clone itself: The CDR3 end lies 3 residues beyond the end of the read and is filled in from the germline J gene. J is TRBJ1-4 and V is TRBV6-1; the D gene is possibly TRBD1 (5 bases). CDR3 length equals 14 residues. V was shortened by 3 bases and J by 0 bases, with 5 bases between the two germline ends. Germline V gene data show CDR1 as MNHNS and CDR2 as SASEGT. The CDR3 is CASSETATNEKLFF. The covered CDR3 bases are TGTGCCAGCAGTGAGACAGCAACTAATGAAAAA.

Points on this clone: The read ends 3 residues shy of where the CDR3 ends; the end is completed using the germline J gene. This rearrangement joins TRBV19 to TRBJ2-5; a possible D gene is TRBD1 (6 bases). The V end lost 1 base, the J end lost 5 bases, and 17 bases lay between the germline ends. Germline CDR1 is LNHDA and CDR2 is SQIVND (reference sequence). The CDR3 runs to 16 residues. Incomplete CDR3 DNA: TGTGCCAGTAGTATAGTACAGGCAGGGGACCGGGAGACC. Amino acid sequence: CASSIVQAGDRET. The complete CDR3 protein is CASSIVQAGDRETQYF.

A note on this clone: The read finishes 3 residues shy of the CDR3 end, and the germline J gene is used to complete it. The chain links TRBV29-1 to TRBJ2-2; D is possibly TRBD1 (6 bases). Germline CDR1 reads SQVTM; CDR2 reads ANQGSEA. The CDR3 has 13 residues. This chain's CDR3 is CSVMGALNEKLFF. The CDR3 bases that were read are TGCAGCGTGATGGGGGCCCTTAATGAAAAG.

CDR3 protein: CSAISPVASTDTQYF. The part of the CDR3 DNA that was read is TGCAGTGCAATAAGCCCAGTAGCATCCACAGATACG. This chain joins TRBV20-1 and TRBJ2-3, with D unclear. The read stops 3 residues short of the end of the CDR3; the missing end is completed from the germline J gene. The V end was cut by 6 bases, the J end by 2 bases, with 18 bases between. Germline CDR1 and CDR2: DFQATT and SNEGSKA (reference sequence). The CDR3 has 15 amino acids.

Of note for this clone: The sequenced fragment ends 3 residues before the CDR3 boundary, so the rest is inferred from the germline J gene. V usage is TRBV6-7 and J usage is TRBJ2-1; 9 positions agree with TRBD2. TRBV6-7 is labeled an ORF, and its function is uncertain. V shed 9 bases, J shed 5 bases, and the junction held 23 bases outside the gene matches. This CDR3 contains 19 residues. This chain's CDR3 is CARSRAGGESLLINNEQFF. CDR3 DNA (partial): TGTGCCAGATCCAGAGCGGGAGGCGAGTCCCTGCTCATTAACAATGAG.

Notes on this clone: Read sequence stops 3 residues before the CDR3 end, and the germline J gene provides the missing end. V usage is TRBV4-2 and J usage is TRBJ1-2; no clear D. The CDR3 covers 11 residues. V lost 0 bases and J 7 bases, leaving 3 bases between the germline ends. The germline V gene has CDR1 LGHNA and CDR2 YNFKEQ. Partial CDR3 DNA: TGTGCCAGCAGCCAAGATCTTGGC. It yields the protein CASSQDLG. In full, the CDR3 is CASSQDLGYTF.

As regards this clone: The CDR3 end falls 3 residues outside the read, so it is completed with the germline J gene. The V call is TRBV6-2 or TRBV6-3, the J call TRBJ1-2; D is undetermined. The CDR3 is 14 residues long. The V and J ends lost 7 bases and 0 bases respectively, with 12 bases between them. The germline CDR1 and CDR2 sequences are MNHEY and SVGEGT. The CDR3 loop reads CASIRGSTNYGYTF. CDR3 DNA (partial): TGTGCCAGCATCAGAGGGTCAACTAACTATGGC.